Listed here is a single T cell receptor (beta chain). What it binds is not known. The assay was immunoSEQ multiplex PCR, and TCRdb's table has in-frame clones only and misses some. This sample has about 35,000 clones, with about 81% found just once. The rectum was sampled with one to two pinch biopsies at colonoscopy. This sample was taken from a study of pediatric ulcerative colitis. Overall study context: Disease was pancolitis in about 7 and left-sided in two, histology-confirmed. Study outcomes and limitations: Ulcerative colitis patients shared more blood-rectal clones than controls. Clonal expansions reduced rectal repertoire diversity in acute severe colitis.

The CDR3 has 20 residues. The V gene end was trimmed by 6 bases and the J gene end by 2 bases; junction bases not matched to a gene: 18. The germline CDR1 and CDR2 sequences are KGHSH and LQKENI. Sequenced sample: gut tissue. V is TRBV18 and J is TRBJ2-6; 8 nucleotides align to TRBD1. This receptor was obtained from a boy aged 5-17 years with mild ulcerative colitis. This CDR3 is CASSPLPTGGGSAGANVLTF. The CDR3 DNA follows: TGTGCCAGCTCGCCCCTTCCTACAGGGGGAGGATCAGCTGGGGCCAACGTCCTGACTTTC.